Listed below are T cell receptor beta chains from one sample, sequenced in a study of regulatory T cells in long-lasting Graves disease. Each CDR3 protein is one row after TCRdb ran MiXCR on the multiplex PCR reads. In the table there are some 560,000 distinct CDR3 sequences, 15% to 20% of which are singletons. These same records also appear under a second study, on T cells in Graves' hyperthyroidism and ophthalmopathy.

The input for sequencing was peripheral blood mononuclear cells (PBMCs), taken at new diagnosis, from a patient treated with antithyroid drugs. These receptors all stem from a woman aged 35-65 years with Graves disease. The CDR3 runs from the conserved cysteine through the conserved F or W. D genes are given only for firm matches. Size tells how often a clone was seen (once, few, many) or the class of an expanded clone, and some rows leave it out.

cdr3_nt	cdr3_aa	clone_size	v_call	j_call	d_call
TGTGCCAGCAGAGGGCAGGGGGCGTTCTATGGCTACACCTTC	CASRGQGAFYGYTF	.	TRBV27	TRBJ1-2	TRBD1
TGTGCCAGCAGTTCCTCCGGGACAGTGCCCGGACTGTTTTTT	CASSSSGTVPGLFF	many	TRBV12-3/TRBV12-4	TRBJ1-4	TRBD1
TGTGCCAGCAGTTTGTGGGGCCCGTATCAGCCCCAGCATTTT	CASSLWGPYQPQHF	many	TRBV28	TRBJ1-5	.
TGTGCCAGCAGCTTAGGACAGGAGGTCTATGGCTACACCTTC	CASSLGQEVYGYTF	few	TRBV7-2	TRBJ1-2	.
TGTGCCAGCAGCTTTCGGGACAGGGGGGTTTTGAACACTGAAGCTTTCTTT	CASSFRDRGVLNTEAFF	once	TRBV7-9	TRBJ1-1	TRBD1
TGTGCCAGCAGCTTAGTGAAAGGGCACAATGAGCAGTTCTTC	CASSLVKGHNEQFF	many	TRBV11-2	TRBJ2-1	.
TGTGCCAGCAGCCCGCTTTTGGGGGTTGATGGCTACACCTTC	CASSPLLGVDGYTF	many	TRBV3-1	TRBJ1-2	.
TGTGCCAGCAGTTACTCGACAGGGGAGGGGAGAAAACTGTTTTTT	CASSYSTGEGRKLFF	few	TRBV6-5	TRBJ1-4	TRBD1
TGCGCCAGCAGCGAGGACGGAAGACAGAACACTGAAGCTTTCTTT	CASSEDGRQNTEAFF	many	TRBV5-1	TRBJ1-1	.
TGTGCCAGCAGTTCGACCGGCGGGGGCGGTCAGCCCCAGCATTTT	CASSSTGGGGQPQHF	.	TRBV12-3/TRBV12-4	TRBJ1-5	.